Each of the 27 T cell receptor beta chains below was sequenced from the same sample in a study of response to subunit inactivated influenza vaccine. MiXCR, run by TCRdb on the RT-PCR reads, gives a single entry per CDR3 protein. The data show about 540,000 distinct CDR3 sequences, with approximately 22% seen just once and roughly 2.8% held by the top ten. A further study also used this sample, focusing on T cells expressing NK-cell markers. Per that study: 5'RACE template switching with UMIs generated TCR beta cDNA.

The sample here was CD4+ T cells sorted from PBMCs, taken less than 13 days after vaccination. These receptors were obtained from a man between 50 and 59 years old who received an inactivated influenza vaccine.

On this clonotype: A much bigger clone sits one base away, suggesting this may be a read error. The chain has TRBV20-1 and TRBJ2-3, with D possibly TRBD1 on 7 matching bases. V lost 5 bases and J lost 4, with 10 bases in between. The CDR3 is 12 amino acids. Per the germline V gene, CDR1 is DFQATT and CDR2 is SNEGSKA (reference sequence). The CDR3 protein is CSAQGGADTQYF. The DNA for the CDR3 is TGCAGTGCTCAGGGGGGCGCAGATACGCAGTATTTT.

The V and J genes are TRBV11-1 and TRBJ1-1; TRBD1 agrees at 9 bases. The germline CDR1 and CDR2 sequences are SGHAT and FQDESV (reference sequence). The length of the CDR3 is 18 residues. Trimming removed 1 base from V and 4 bases from J; junction bases left unmatched: 13. CDR3 region: CASSLGVTGGPIGTEAFF. CDR3 DNA: TGTGCCAGCAGCTTAGGGGTCACAGGGGGCCCGATAGGCACTGAAGCTTTCTTT.

This clonotype was seen repeatedly, ten times or more. The chain has TRBV3-1 and TRBJ1-6; 9 bases map to TRBD1. The germline V gene has CDR1 LGHDT and CDR2 YNNKEL (reference sequence). V shed 6 bases, J shed 10 bases, and the junction held 4 bases outside the gene matches. CDR3 length equals 13 residues. CDR3 residues: CASSDRGSSPLHF. CDR3 DNA sequence: TGTGCCAGCAGTGACAGGGGGAGCTCACCCCTCCACTTT. Variable domain in full (rest from reference TRBV3-1 and TRBJ1-6): DTAVSQTPKYLVTQMGNDKSIKCEQNLGHDTMYWYKQDSKKFLKIMFSYNNKELIINETVPNRFSPKSPDKAHLNLHINSLELGDSAVYFCASSDRGSSPLHFGNGTRLTVT.

This clonotype is labeled as medium-sized. The chain has TRBV7-2 and TRBJ2-5; 9 nucleotides match TRBD1. The CDR3 contains 16 residues. CDR1 and CDR2 (germline): SGHTA, FQGNSA. V lost 1 base, J lost 4 bases, and 7 bases stayed unmatched. CDR3 in amino acids: CASSLGGQGTPETQYF. The DNA for the CDR3 is TGTGCCAGCAGCTTAGGTGGACAGGGGACCCCAGAGACCCAGTACTTC.

This clonotype was recorded a few times. J is TRBJ1-5 and V is TRBV7-2; D not resolved. This CDR3 comprises 13 residues. CDR1 is SGHTA and CDR2 is FQGNSA in the germline V gene. V was pared by 5 bases and J by 3 bases, with 8 bases between. The CDR3 bases are TGTGCCAGCAGCGCCGTTTTCAATCAGCCCCAGCATTTT. Translating gives CASSAVFNQPQHF.

This clonotype has only a few counts. The rearrangement joins TRBV12-3 or TRBV12-4 to TRBJ2-5; D is undetermined. The CDR3 sequence is 11 residues long. V lost 8 bases and J 4 bases, leaving 8 bases between the germline ends. This CDR3 is CASGYRETQYF. The CDR3 DNA is TGTGCCAGCGGATATCGAGAGACCCAGTACTTC.

The genes are TRBV15 and TRBJ2-5, with D perhaps TRBD1 (5 bases). The V and J ends lost 0 bases and 3 bases respectively, with 11 bases between them. The CDR3 runs 15 residues. In germline, CDR1 is LNHNV, CDR2 YYDKDF (reference sequence). In nucleotides, the CDR3 is TGTGCCACCAGCAGAGATACAGGACGAAAAGAGACCCAGTACTTC. Translated, it gives CATSRDTGRKETQYF.

The rearrangement joins TRBV7-2 to TRBJ2-5; 10 bases map to TRBD2. CDR3 size: 16 residues. With V trimmed by 2 bases and J by 0 bases, 3 bases remained unmatched. The germline CDR1 and CDR2 sequences are SGHTA and FQGNSA. The CDR3 DNA reads as TGTGCCAGCAGCTTACTAGCGGGGGCAAACCAAGAGACCCAGTACTTC. It specifies CASSLLAGANQETQYF.

Only a few counts were recorded for this clonotype. The rearrangement joins TRBV7-9 to TRBJ2-3; the D is unclear. Trimming shortened V by 1 base and J by 6 bases, and 8 bases separated the two germline ends. CDR3 length: 13 residues. Per the germline V gene, CDR1 is SEHNR and CDR2 is FQNEAQ (reference sequence). This chain's CDR3 is CASSLEEADTQYF. CDR3 sequence (DNA): TGTGCCAGCAGCTTAGAAGAAGCCGATACGCAGTATTTT.

This clonotype was seen a handful of times. The rearrangement joins TRBV29-1 to TRBJ2-5; TRBD1 is a possible D gene (7 bases). CDR1 and CDR2 (germline): SQVTM, ANQGSEA. V lost 6 bases to trimming and J lost 1 base, with 15 bases between them. The CDR3 sequence is 14 residues long. The CDR3 sequence is CSVGYRGGQETQYF. CDR3 DNA: TGCAGCGTGGGCTACAGGGGAGGCCAAGAGACCCAGTACTTC.

V usage is TRBV25-1 and J usage is TRBJ2-1, with TRBD2 matching over 9 bases. CDR3 length equals 15 residues. The junction had 6 bases not matched to a gene; V was cut back by 2 bases and J by 7 bases. From germline, CDR1 is MGHDK and CDR2 SYGVNS. CDR3 in DNA: TGTGCCAGCAGTGAAGCGGGAGGGCCGGAAAATGAGCAGTTCTTC. The encoded protein is CASSEAGGPENEQFF.

The chain links TRBV10-3 to TRBJ2-5, with unresolved D. With 4 bases removed from V and 3 bases from J, the gap between germline ends came to 12 bases. CDR1 is ENHRY, CDR2 SYGVKD, per germline. There are 14 residues in the CDR3. CDR3 amino acids: CAISVRGQEETQYF. The CDR3 nucleotides are TGTGCCATCAGTGTTAGAGGTCAAGAAGAGACCCAGTACTTC.

This clonotype was counted a few times. The chain has TRBV7-8 and TRBJ2-1, with TRBD2 as a possible D gene (5 bases). CDR1 is SGHVS, CDR2 FQNEAQ, per germline. Deletions cut 4 bases from V and 10 bases from J, with 14 bases between. The CDR3 contains 13 residues. CDR3: CASSSRTPTEQFF. CDR3 bases: TGTGCCAGCAGCTCTCGGACTCCCACCGAGCAGTTCTTC. Together with reference TRBV7-8 and TRBJ2-1, the CDR3 gives the full variable domain: GAGVSQSPRYKVAKRGQDVALRCDPISGHVSLFWYQQALGQGPEFLTYFQNEAQLDKSGLPSDRFFAERPEGSVSTLKIQRTQQEDSAVYLCASSSRTPTEQFFGPGTRLTVL.

This CDR3 is CAISESVQGAKETQYF. The CDR3, as DNA: TGTGCCATCAGTGAGTCGGTACAGGGGGCAAAGGAGACCCAGTACTTC. V gene TRBV10-3 combines with J gene TRBJ2-5; TRBD1 matches at 9 bases. Germline values: CDR1 ENHRY, CDR2 SYGVKD. This CDR3 comprises 16 residues. The V segment lost 0 bases and the J segment 5 bases; nucleotides outside the gene matches: 7.

The chain links TRBV5-6 to TRBJ2-1, with TRBD2 matching over 9 bases. The CDR3 is 14 residues long. Germline CDR1 reads SGHDT; CDR2 reads YYEEEE. With V trimmed by 2 bases and J by 9 bases, 6 bases remained unmatched. The chain's CDR3 is CASSFAVREGEQFF. For the CDR3, the DNA is TGTGCCAGCAGCTTTGCTGTGCGGGAGGGTGAGCAGTTCTTC. Complete variable domain (other parts from reference TRBV5-6 and TRBJ2-1): DAGVTQSPTHLIKTRGQQVTLRCSPKSGHDTVSWYQQALGQGPQFIFQYYEEEERQRGNFPDRFSGHQFPNYSSELNVNALLLGDSALYLCASSFAVREGEQFFGPGTRLTVL.

The J gene is TRBJ2-1, the V gene TRBV20-1; D is undetermined. The CDR3 sequence is 12 residues long. V gave up 3 bases and J gave up 7 bases, with 10 bases separating them. The germline gives CDR1 DFQATT, CDR2 SNEGSKA (reference sequence). The CDR3 protein is CSASLVVNEQFF. CDR3 DNA sequence: TGCAGTGCTAGTTTAGTCGTGAATGAGCAGTTCTTC.

The V and J genes are TRBV12-3 or TRBV12-4 and TRBJ1-4, with 7 bases aligning to TRBD1. J was trimmed by 7 bases and V by 6 bases; bases with no gene match: 5. The CDR3 has 13 residues. The CDR3 sequence: CASRAGGLEKLFF. CDR3 nucleotides: TGTGCCAGCAGGGCAGGGGGGCTTGAAAAACTGTTTTTT.

The CDR3 here is CASSPGHFYGYTF. As DNA, the CDR3 is TGTGCCAGCAGCCCGGGGCACTTCTATGGCTACACCTTC. V gene TRBV5-5 combines with J gene TRBJ1-2; TRBD1 is a possible D gene (5 bases). Per the germline V gene, CDR1 is SGHKS and CDR2 is YYEKEE (reference sequence). The CDR3 is 13 amino acids. The V end was cut by 4 bases, the J end by 4 bases, with 11 bases between. Complete variable domain (other parts from reference TRBV5-5 and TRBJ1-2): DAGVTQSPTHLIKTRGQQVTLRCSPISGHKSVSWYQQVLGQGPQFIFQYYEKEERGRGNFPDRFSARQFPNYSSELNVNALLLGDSALYLCASSPGHFYGYTFGSGTRLTVV.

This chain connects TRBV4-1 to TRBJ1-1; no clear D gene. V lost 1 base, J lost 1 base, and 10 bases lay in between. The CDR3 has 15 residues. Germline values: CDR1 MGHRA, CDR2 YSYEKL. CDR3 amino acids: CASSQGNTANTEAFF. As DNA, the CDR3 is TGCGCCAGCAGCCAAGGTAACACGGCGAACACTGAAGCTTTCTTT.

This clonotype was seen at least ten times. The J gene is TRBJ2-7, the V gene TRBV23-1; D is unresolved. TRBV23-1 is an open reading frame, and its role is uncertain. The CDR3 is 16 residues long. Trimming took 0 bases from V and 7 from J, leaving 19 bases between them. CDR3 loop: CASSQSLQGPPKEQYF. In DNA form, the CDR3 reads TGCGCCAGCAGTCAATCCCTTCAAGGCCCTCCGAAGGAGCAGTACTTC.

The DNA for the CDR3 is TGTGCCAGCAGTGTCCAGCTCCGGGGAGGGACTGAAGCTTTCTTT. Its protein product is CASSVQLRGGTEAFF. This chain joins TRBV6-1 and TRBJ1-1, with unresolved D. The germline gives CDR1 MNHNS, CDR2 SASEGT. Trimming cost V 4 bases and J 5 bases, with 17 bases left between them. The CDR3 is 15 residues long.

The table lists this clonotype with a few counts. The chain has TRBV5-6 and TRBJ2-2; D is perhaps TRBD1 (6 bases). There are 16 residues in the CDR3. Germline CDR1 is SGHDT and CDR2 is YYEEEE. V was cut by 1 base and J by 5 bases, with 15 bases left in between. CDR3 amino acids: CASSLLVQGWTGELFF. CDR3 bases: TGTGCCAGCAGCTTGTTAGTACAGGGATGGACCGGGGAGCTGTTTTTT.

This clonotype has a handful of counts. The J gene is TRBJ2-1, the V gene TRBV6-2 or TRBV6-3; 7 nucleotides match TRBD1. V dropped 0 bases and J dropped 0; count of bases not matched to a gene: 8. CDR3 length equals 18 residues. The germline gives CDR1 MNHEY, CDR2 SVGEGT. CDR3 DNA sequence: TGTGCCAGCAGTTACTCGGGGCCAGGGGGTTCCTCCTACAATGAGCAGTTCTTC. Translated, it gives CASSYSGPGGSSYNEQFF.

This clonotype was seen more than once but under ten times. This rearrangement joins TRBV27 to TRBJ1-6; D is perhaps TRBD1 (6 bases). V was shortened by 5 bases and J by 0 bases, with 8 bases between the two germline ends. The CDR3 spans 15 residues. Germline V gene sequence: CDR1 MNHEY, CDR2 SMNVEV (reference sequence). The CDR3 here is CASSGQYSYNSPLHF. CDR3 DNA: TGTGCCAGCAGTGGACAGTACTCCTATAATTCACCCCTCCACTTT.

This clonotype was seen a handful of times. Mismatch with germline at one junction end may stem from a read error. The gene calls are TRBV7-7 and TRBJ2-7; D gene ambiguous. The CDR3 sequence is 13 residues long. The germline V gene encodes CDR1 SSHAT and CDR2 FNYEAQ (reference sequence). CDR3 DNA sequence: TGTGCTAGCAGCTCTACCCCGGGTTTCGAGCAGTACTTC. As protein: CASSSTPGFEQYF. Filled out from reference TRBV7-7 and TRBJ2-7, the complete variable domain reads GAGVSQSPRYKVTKRGQDVTLRCDPISSHATLYWYQQALGQGPEFLTYFNYEAQPDKSGLPSDRFSAERPEGSISTLTIQRTEQRDSAMYRCASSSTPGFEQYFGPGTRLTVT.

A few counts support this clonotype. J is TRBJ2-3 and V is TRBV6-2 or TRBV6-3; the match to TRBD2 covers 13 bases. This CDR3 comprises 16 residues. Germline CDR1 is MNHEY and CDR2 is SVGEGT. With 6 bases clipped from V and 2 bases from J, the junction kept 5 bases outside the gene matches. CDR3 in DNA: TGTGCCAGCAGCCCGACTAGCGGGAGGCCCACAGATACGCAGTATTTT. As protein: CASSPTSGRPTDTQYF.

The rearrangement joins TRBV5-6 to TRBJ2-2; D unclear. V was cut by 5 bases and J by 4 bases, with 9 bases left in between. Germline-derived CDR1 and CDR2 are SGHDT and YYEEEE. CDR3 length equals 13 residues. In nucleotides, the CDR3 is TGTGCCAGCAGGTTATATACCACCGGGGAGCTGTTTTTT. This sequence encodes CASRLYTTGELFF.